The clone carrying this T cell receptor beta chain has just a few counts. Its antigen is as yet unknown. TCRdb used MiXCR to reprocess the 5' RACE reads, holding one entry per CDR3 protein. The table lists 500,000 to 600,000 distinct CDR3 sequences, roughly 21% of them singletons. The source of the sample is a study of identical twins. Notes on the study in general: Zero-insertion results could be subject to partial confounding by invariant MAIT and iNKT cells. Insertion counts were lower in abundant cord blood beta clonotypes, a trend that memory repertoires did not show.

The same data also went into a second study, on T cells expressing NK-cell markers. Per that study: All TCR beta repertoires analysed originated from sorted CD3+CD56+NKG2C+, CD3+CD56+NKG2C- and CD3+CD56-NKG2C+ T cells.

The TCR comes from a young woman in good health. Sample: CD4+ T cells sorted from blood.

The CDR3 DNA reads TGCAGTGCTATAATCAGCGGGGGGGCCGGCAATGAGCAGTTCTTC. It specifies CSAIISGGAGNEQFF. J is TRBJ2-1 and V is TRBV20-1; 10 bases are shared with TRBD2. In germline, CDR1 is DFQATT, CDR2 SNEGSKA (reference sequence). The CDR3 has 15 amino acids. V shed 4 bases and J 6 bases; nucleotides not matched to a gene: 9.